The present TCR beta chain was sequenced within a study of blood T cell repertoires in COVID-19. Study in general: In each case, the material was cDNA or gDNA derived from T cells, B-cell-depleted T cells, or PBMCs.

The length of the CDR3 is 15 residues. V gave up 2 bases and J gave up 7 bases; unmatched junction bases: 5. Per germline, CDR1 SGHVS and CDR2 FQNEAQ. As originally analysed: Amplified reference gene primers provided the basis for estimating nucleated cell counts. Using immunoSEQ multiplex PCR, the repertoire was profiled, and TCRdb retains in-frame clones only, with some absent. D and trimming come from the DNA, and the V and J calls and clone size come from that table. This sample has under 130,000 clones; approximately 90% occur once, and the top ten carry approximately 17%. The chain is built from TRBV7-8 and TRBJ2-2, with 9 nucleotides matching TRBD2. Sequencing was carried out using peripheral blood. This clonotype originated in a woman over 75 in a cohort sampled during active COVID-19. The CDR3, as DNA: TGTGCCAGCAGCTTATACGGCGGGGGGGTCGGGGAGCTGTTTTTT. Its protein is CASSLYGGGVGELFF.